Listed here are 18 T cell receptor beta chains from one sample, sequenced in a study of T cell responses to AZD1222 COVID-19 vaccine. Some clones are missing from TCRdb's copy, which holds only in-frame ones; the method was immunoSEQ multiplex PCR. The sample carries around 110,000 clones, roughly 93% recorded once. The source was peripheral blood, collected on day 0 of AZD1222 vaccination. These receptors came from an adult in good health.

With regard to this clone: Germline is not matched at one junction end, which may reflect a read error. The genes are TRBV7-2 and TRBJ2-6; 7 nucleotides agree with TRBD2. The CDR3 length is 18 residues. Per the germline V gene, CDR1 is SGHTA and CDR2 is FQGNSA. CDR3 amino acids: CASNLWGAGSSGANVLTF. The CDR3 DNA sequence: TGTGCCAGCAACTTATGGGGAGCGGGGAGCTCTGGGGCCAACGTCCTGACTTTC.

The CDR3 sequence is CASSPLTTRFENEQFF. The DNA of the CDR3 is TGCGCCAGCAGCCCCCTAACTACCCGATTCGAGAATGAGCAGTTCTTC. This chain joins TRBV4-1 and TRBJ2-1, with unresolved D. The CDR3 consists of 16 residues. The V and J ends lost 4 bases and 7 bases respectively, with 20 bases between them. Per germline, CDR1 MGHRA and CDR2 YSYEKL.

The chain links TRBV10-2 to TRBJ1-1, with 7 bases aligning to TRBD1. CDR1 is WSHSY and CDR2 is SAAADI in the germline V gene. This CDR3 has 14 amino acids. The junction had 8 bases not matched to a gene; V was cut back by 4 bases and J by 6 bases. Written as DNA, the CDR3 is TGCGCCAGCAGTGTGGACAGGCCCGGTCCTGAAGCTTTCTTT. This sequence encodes CASSVDRPGPEAFF.

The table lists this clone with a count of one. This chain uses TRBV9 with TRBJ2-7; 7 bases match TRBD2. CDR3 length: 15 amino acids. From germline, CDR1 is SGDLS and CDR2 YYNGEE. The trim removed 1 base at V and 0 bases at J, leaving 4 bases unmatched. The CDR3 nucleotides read TGTGCCAGCAGCGTAATGGGGGGGAGCTCCTACGAGCAGTACTTC. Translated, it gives CASSVMGGSSYEQYF.

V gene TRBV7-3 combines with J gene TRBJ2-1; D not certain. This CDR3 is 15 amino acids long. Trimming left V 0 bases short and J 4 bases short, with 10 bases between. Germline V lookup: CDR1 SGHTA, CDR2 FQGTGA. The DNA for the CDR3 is TGTGCCAGCAGCTTAACTAGGGATGGATACAATGAGCAGTTCTTC. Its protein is CASSLTRDGYNEQFF.

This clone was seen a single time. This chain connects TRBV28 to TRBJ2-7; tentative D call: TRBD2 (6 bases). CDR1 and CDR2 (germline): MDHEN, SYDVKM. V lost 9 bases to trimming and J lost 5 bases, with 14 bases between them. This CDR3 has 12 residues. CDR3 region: CASNRLDHEQYF. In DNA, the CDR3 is TGTGCCAGTAACCGACTAGACCACGAGCAGTACTTC.

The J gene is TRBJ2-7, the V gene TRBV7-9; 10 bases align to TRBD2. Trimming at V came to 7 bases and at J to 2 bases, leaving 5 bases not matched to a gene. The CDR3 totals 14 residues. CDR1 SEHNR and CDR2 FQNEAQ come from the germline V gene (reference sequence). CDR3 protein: CASNLAGAPYEQYF. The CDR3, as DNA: TGTGCCAGCAACCTAGCGGGAGCACCCTACGAGCAGTACTTC.

CDR3 in DNA: TGTGCCAGCAGCTTAAACGGGGGGTTTAATTCACCCCTCCACTTT. Residues: CASSLNGGFNSPLHF. This sequence joins TRBV7-3 and TRBJ1-6; weak D call: TRBD1 (5 bases). Trimming cost V 1 base and J 6 bases, with 10 bases left between them. The length of the CDR3 is 15 residues. Germline V gives CDR1 SGHTA, CDR2 FQGTGA.

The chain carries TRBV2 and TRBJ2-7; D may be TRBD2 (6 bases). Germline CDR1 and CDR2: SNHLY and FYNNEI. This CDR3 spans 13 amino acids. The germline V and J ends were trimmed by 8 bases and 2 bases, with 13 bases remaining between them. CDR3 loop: CASAGTGPYEQYF. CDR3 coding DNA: TGTGCCAGCGCCGGGACTGGCCCCTACGAGCAGTACTTC.

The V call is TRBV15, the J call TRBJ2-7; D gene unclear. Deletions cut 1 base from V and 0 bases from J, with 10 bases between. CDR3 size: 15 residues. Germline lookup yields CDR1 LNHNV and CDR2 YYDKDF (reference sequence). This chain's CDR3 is CATSRAGSLSYEQYF. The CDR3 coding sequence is TGTGCCACCAGCAGAGCCGGGTCCCTCTCCTACGAGCAGTACTTC. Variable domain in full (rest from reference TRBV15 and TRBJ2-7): DAMVIQNPRYQVTQFGKPVTLSCSQTLNHNVMYWYQQKSSQAPKLLFHYYDKDFNNEADTPDNFQSRRPNTSFCFLDIRSPGLGDTAMYLCATSRAGSLSYEQYFGPGTRLTVT.

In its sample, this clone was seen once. CDR3 sequence: CASSYSRQGSYEQYF. The CDR3 nucleotides read TGTGCCAGCAGTTACTCAAGACAGGGATCCTACGAGCAGTACTTC. The chain is built from TRBV6-5 and TRBJ2-7, with TRBD1 identical over 7 bases. J gave up 1 base and V 0 bases, and 3 bases lay outside the gene matches. The length of the CDR3 is 15 residues. The germline V gene encodes CDR1 MNHEY and CDR2 SVGAGI.

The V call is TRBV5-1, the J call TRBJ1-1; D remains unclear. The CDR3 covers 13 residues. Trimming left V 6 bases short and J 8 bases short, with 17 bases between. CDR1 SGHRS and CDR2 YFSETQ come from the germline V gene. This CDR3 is CASKRGEETEAFF. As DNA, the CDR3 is TGCGCCAGCAAGCGAGGCGAAGAGACCGAAGCTTTCTTT.

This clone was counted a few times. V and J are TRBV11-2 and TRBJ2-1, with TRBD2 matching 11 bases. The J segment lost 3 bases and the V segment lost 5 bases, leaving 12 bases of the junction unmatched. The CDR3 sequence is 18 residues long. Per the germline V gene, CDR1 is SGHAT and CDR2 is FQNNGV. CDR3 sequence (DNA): TGTGCCAGCAGCCTCGACGGGGTTCTAGCGGGAGGCTACAATGAGCAGTTCTTC. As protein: CASSLDGVLAGGYNEQFF. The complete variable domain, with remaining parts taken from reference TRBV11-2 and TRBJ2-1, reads EAGVAQSPRYKIIEKRQSVAFWCNPISGHATLYWYQQILGQGPKLLIQFQNNGVVDDSQLPKDRFSAERLKGVDSTLKIQPAKLEDSAVYLCASSLDGVLAGGYNEQFFGPGTRLTVL.

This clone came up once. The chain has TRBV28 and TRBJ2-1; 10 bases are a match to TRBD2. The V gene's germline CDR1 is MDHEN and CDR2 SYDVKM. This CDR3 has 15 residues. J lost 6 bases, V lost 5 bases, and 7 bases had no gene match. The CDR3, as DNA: TGTGCCAGCAGTACACCGGGACTAGCGATCAATGAGCAGTTCTTC. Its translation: CASSTPGLAINEQFF. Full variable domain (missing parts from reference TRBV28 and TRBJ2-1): DVKVTQSSRYLVKRTGEKVFLECVQDMDHENMFWYRQDPGLGLRLIYFSYDVKMKEKGDIPEGYSVSREKKERFSLILESASTNQTSMYLCASSTPGLAINEQFFGPGTRLTVL.

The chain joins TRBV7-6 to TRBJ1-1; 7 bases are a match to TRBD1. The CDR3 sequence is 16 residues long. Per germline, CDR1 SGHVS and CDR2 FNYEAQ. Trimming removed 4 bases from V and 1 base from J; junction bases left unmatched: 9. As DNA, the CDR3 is TGTGCCAGCAGCTCCATCGACAGGGCTTCGAACACTGAAGCTTTCTTT. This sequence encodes CASSSIDRASNTEAFF.

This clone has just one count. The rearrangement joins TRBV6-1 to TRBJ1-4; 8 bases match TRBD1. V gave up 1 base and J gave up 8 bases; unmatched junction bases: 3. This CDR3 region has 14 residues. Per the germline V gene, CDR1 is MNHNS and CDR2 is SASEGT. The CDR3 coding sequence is TGTGCCAGCAGTGAAGGGACAGGGTGGGAAAAACTGTTTTTT. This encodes CASSEGTGWEKLFF.

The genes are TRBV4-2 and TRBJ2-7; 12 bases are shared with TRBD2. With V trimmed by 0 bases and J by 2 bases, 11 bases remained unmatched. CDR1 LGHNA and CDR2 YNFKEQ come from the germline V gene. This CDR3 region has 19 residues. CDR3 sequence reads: CASSQELLAGGVGAYEQYF. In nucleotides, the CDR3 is TGTGCCAGCAGCCAAGAGCTACTAGCGGGAGGAGTAGGCGCCTACGAGCAGTACTTC.

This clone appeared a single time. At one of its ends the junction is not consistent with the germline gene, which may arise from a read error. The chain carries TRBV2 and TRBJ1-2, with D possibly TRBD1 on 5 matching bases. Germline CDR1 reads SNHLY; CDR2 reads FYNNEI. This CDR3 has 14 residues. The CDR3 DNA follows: TGTGCCAGCATTGAAACAGGCGATAACTATGGCTACACCTTC. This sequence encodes CASIETGDNYGYTF.